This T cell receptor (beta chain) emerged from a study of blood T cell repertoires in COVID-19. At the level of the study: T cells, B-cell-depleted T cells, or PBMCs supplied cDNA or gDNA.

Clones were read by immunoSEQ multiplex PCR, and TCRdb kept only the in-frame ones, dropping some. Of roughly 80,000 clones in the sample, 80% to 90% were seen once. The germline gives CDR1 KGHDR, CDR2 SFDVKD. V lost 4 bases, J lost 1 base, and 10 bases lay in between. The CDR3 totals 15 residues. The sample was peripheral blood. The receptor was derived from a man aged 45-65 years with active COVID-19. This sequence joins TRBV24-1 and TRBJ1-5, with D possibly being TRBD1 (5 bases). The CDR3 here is CATSDPGRSNQPQHF. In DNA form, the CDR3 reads TGTGCCACCAGTGACCCAGGGCGAAGCAATCAGCCCCAGCATTTT.